This T cell receptor beta chain was identified during a study of blood T cell repertoires in COVID-19. Some clones are missing from TCRdb's copy, which holds only in-frame ones; the method was immunoSEQ multiplex PCR. The sample holds 95,000 to 110,000 clones, roughly 90% seen once. The V and J ends lost 3 bases and 2 bases respectively, with 24 bases between them. Germline CDR1 and CDR2: MNHEY and SMNVEV (reference sequence). The CDR3 is 19 residues long. Sequenced input: peripheral blood. V usage is TRBV27 and J usage is TRBJ2-3; D may be TRBD2 (6 bases). This TCR came from a woman aged 55 to 70 with acute or convalescent COVID-19. CDR3 bases: TGTGCCAGCAGTTTTAGGGGCCGCCGCCGGGACTCAATCACAGATACGCAGTATTTT. It yields the protein CASSFRGRRRDSITDTQYF.